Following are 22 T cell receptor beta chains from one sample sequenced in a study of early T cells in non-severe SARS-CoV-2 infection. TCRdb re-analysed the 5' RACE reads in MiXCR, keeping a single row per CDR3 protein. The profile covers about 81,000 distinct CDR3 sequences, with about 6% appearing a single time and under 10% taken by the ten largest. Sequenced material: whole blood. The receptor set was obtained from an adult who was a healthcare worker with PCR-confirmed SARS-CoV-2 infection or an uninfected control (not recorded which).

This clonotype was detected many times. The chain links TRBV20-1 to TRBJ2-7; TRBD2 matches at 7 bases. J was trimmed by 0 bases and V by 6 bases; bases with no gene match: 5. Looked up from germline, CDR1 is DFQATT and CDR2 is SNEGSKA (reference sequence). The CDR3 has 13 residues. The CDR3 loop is CSALAESSYEQYF. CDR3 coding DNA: TGCAGTGCCCTAGCGGAGAGCTCCTACGAGCAGTACTTC.

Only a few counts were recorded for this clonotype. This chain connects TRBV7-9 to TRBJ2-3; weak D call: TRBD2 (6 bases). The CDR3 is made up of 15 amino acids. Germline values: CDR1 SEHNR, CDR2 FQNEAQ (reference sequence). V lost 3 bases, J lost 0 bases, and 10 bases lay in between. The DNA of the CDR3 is TGTGCCAGCAGCTTTTCCGGGGGAAGCACAGATACGCAGTATTTT. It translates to CASSFSGGSTDTQYF.

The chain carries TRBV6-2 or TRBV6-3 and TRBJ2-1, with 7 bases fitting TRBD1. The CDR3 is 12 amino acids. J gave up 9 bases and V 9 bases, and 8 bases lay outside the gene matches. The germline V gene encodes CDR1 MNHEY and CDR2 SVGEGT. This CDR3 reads CASQTGLGEQFF. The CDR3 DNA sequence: TGTGCCAGTCAGACAGGGCTTGGTGAGCAGTTCTTC.

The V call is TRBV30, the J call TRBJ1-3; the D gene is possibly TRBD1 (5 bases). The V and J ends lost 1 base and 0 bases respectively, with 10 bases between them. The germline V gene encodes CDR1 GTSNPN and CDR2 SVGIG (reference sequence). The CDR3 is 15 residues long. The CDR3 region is CAWSAGPHSGNTIYF. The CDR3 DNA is TGTGCCTGGAGTGCAGGGCCGCACTCTGGAAACACCATATATTTT.

The CDR3 is CASSLDRGRGGQPQHF. In DNA, the CDR3 is TGTGCCAGTAGTCTTGACAGGGGGCGCGGAGGACAGCCCCAGCATTTT. The chain combines TRBV19 with TRBJ1-5, with TRBD1 matching over 10 bases. Germline V gene lookup returns CDR1 LNHDA and CDR2 SQIVND (reference sequence). After removal of 5 bases from V and 7 bases from J, the junction contained 11 bases not matched to a gene. The CDR3 spans 16 residues. Full variable domain (rest looked up from reference TRBV19 and TRBJ1-5): DGGITQSPKYLFRKEGQNVTLSCEQNLNHDAMYWYRQDPGQGLRLIYYSQIVNDFQKGDIAEGYSVSREKKESFPLTVTSAQKNPTAFYLCASSLDRGRGGQPQHFGDGTRLSIL.

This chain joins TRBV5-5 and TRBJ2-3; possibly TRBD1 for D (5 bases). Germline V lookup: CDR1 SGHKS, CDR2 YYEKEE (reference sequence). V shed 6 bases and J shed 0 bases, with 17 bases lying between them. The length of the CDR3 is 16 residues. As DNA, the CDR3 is TGTGCCAGCACCCTAGGGGTTACTCCTAGCACAGATACGCAGTATTTT. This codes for CASTLGVTPSTDTQYF. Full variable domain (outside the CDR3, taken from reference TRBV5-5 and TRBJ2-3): DAGVTQSPTHLIKTRGQQVTLRCSPISGHKSVSWYQQVLGQGPQFIFQYYEKEERGRGNFPDRFSARQFPNYSSELNVNALLLGDSALYLCASTLGVTPSTDTQYFGPGTRLTVL.

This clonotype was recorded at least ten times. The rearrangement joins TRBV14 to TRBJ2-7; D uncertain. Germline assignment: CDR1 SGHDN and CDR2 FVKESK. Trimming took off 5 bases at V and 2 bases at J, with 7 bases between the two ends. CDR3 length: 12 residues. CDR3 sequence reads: CASSAGPYEQYF. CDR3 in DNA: TGTGCCAGCAGCGCCGGACCCTACGAGCAGTACTTC.

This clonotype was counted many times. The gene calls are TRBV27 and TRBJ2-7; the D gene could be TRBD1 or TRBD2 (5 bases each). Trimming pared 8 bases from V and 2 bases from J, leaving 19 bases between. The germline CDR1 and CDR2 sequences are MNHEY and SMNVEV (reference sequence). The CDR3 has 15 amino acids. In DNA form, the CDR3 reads TGTGCCAGCTCGCAGTCCGGGACGGATCCCTACGAGCAGTACTTC. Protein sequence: CASSQSGTDPYEQYF.

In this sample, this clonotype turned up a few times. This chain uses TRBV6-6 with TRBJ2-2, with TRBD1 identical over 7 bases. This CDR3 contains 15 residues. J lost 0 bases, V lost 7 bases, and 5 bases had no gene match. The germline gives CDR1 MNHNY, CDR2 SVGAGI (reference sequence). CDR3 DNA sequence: TGTGCCAGCACTATGGACAGGACGAACACCGGGGAGCTGTTTTTT. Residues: CASTMDRTNTGELFF.

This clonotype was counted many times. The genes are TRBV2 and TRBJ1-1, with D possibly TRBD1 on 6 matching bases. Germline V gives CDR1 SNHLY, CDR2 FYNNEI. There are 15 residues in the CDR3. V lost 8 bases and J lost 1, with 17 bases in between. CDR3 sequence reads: CASLLMGAANTEAFF. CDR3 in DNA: TGTGCCAGCCTCCTAATGGGGGCTGCGAACACTGAAGCTTTCTTT.

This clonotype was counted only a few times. CDR3 sequence: CASRSLSGPSYNEQFF. CDR3 in DNA: TGTGCCAGCAGAAGCCTTAGCGGGCCTTCCTACAATGAGCAGTTCTTC. This chain uses TRBV11-3 with TRBJ2-1, with 7 bases matching TRBD2. This CDR3 is built from 16 residues. J lost 1 base, V lost 6 bases, and 9 bases had no gene match. Germline CDR1 reads SGHNT; CDR2 reads YENEEA. Based on the CDR3 plus reference TRBV11-3 and TRBJ2-1, the full variable domain is EAGVVQSPRYKIIEKKQPVAFWCNPISGHNTLYWYLQNLGQGPELLIRYENEEAVDDSQLPKDRFSAERLKGVDSTLKIQPAELGDSAVYLCASRSLSGPSYNEQFFGPGTRLTVL.

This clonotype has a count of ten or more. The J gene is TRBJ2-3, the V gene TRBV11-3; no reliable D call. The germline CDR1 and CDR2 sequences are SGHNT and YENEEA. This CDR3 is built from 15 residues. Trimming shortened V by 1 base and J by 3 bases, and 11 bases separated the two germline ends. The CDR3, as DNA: TGTGCCAGCAGCTTAGGCGGCGAGGCGACAGATACGCAGTATTTT. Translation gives CASSLGGEATDTQYF.

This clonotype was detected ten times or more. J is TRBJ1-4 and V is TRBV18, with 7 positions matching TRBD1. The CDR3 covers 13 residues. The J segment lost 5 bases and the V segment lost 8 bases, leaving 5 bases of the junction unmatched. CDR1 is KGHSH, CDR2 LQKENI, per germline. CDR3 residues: CASEGQQNEKLFF. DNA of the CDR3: TGTGCCAGCGAGGGACAGCAAAATGAAAAACTGTTTTTT.

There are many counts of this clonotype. CDR3 nucleotide sequence: TGTGCCAGCAGCTTAACATCCAGCAATGAAAAACTGTTTTTT. Translating it yields CASSLTSSNEKLFF. The chain links TRBV11-2 to TRBJ1-4; D unclear. The germline V and J ends were trimmed by 2 bases and 5 bases, with 9 bases remaining between them. Per the germline V gene, CDR1 is SGHAT and CDR2 is FQNNGV. This CDR3 has 14 amino acids.

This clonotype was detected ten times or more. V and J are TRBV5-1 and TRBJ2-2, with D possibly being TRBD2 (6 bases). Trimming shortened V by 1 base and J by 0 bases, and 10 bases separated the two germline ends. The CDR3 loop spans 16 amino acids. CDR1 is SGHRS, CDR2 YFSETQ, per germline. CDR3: CASSLRGGTNTGELFF. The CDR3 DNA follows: TGCGCCAGCAGCTTGAGGGGCGGGACGAACACCGGGGAGCTGTTTTTT.

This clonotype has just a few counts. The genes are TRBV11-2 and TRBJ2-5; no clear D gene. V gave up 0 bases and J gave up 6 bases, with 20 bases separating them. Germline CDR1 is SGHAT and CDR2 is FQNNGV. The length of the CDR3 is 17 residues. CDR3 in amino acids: CASSLDRSVGARKTQYF. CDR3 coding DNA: TGTGCCAGCAGCTTAGATCGGTCCGTCGGAGCGAGGAAGACCCAGTACTTC.

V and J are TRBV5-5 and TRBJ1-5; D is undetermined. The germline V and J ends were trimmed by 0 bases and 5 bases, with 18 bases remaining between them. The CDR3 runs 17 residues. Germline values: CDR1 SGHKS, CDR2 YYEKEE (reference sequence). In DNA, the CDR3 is TGTGCCAGCAGCTTGGCCCCAATCCCGCGTCAACATCAGCCCCAGCATTTT. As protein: CASSLAPIPRQHQPQHF. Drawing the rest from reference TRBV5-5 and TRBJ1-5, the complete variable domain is DAGVTQSPTHLIKTRGQQVTLRCSPISGHKSVSWYQQVLGQGPQFIFQYYEKEERGRGNFPDRFSARQFPNYSSELNVNALLLGDSALYLCASSLAPIPRQHQPQHFGDGTRLSIL.

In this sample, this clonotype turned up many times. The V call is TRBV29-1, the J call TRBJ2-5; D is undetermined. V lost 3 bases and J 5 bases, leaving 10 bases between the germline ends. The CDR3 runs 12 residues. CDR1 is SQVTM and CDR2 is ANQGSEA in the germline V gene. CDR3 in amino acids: CSVDSGSETQYF. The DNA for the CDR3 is TGCAGCGTTGATTCCGGGTCGGAGACCCAGTACTTC.

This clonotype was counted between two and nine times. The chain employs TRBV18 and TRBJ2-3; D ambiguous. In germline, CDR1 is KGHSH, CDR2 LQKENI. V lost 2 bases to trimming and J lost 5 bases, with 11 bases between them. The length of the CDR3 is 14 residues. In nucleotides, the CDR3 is TGTGCCAGCTCACCAAGGATAAGGGAAGATACGCAGTATTTT. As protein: CASSPRIREDTQYF.

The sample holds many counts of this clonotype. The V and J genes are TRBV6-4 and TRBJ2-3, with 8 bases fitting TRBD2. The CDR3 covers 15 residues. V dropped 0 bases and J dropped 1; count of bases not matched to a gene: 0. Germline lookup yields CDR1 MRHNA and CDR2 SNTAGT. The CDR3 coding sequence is TGTGCCAGCAGTGACTCGCGGGGGGGCACAGATACGCAGTATTTT. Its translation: CASSDSRGGTDTQYF.

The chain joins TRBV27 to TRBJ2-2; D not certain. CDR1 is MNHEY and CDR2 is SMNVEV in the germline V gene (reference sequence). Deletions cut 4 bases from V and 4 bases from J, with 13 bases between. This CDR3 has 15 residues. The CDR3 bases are TGTGCCAGCAGTTACTCGGACGCGGCCACCGGGGAGCTGTTTTTT. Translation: CASSYSDAATGELFF.

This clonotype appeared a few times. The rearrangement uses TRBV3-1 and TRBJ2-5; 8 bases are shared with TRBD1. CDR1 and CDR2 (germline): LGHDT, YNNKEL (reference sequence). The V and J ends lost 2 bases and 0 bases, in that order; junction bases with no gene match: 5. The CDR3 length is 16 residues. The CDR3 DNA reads TGTGCCAGCAGCCAAAGGTACAGGGGGAACCAAGAGACCCAGTACTTC. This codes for CASSQRYRGNQETQYF.